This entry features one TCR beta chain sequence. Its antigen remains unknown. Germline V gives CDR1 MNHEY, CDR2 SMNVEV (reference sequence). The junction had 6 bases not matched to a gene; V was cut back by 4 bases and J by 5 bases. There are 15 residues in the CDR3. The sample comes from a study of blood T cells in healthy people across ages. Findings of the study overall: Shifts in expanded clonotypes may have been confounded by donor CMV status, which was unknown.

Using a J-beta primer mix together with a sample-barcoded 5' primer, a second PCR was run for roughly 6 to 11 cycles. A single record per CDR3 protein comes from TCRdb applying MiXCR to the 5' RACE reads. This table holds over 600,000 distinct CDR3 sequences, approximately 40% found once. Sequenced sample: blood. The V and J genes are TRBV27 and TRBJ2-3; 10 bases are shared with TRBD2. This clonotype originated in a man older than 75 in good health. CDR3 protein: CASSSPSGSGDTQYF. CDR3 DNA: TGTGCCAGCAGTTCCCCTAGCGGGAGTGGAGATACGCAGTATTTT.